The source of this T cell receptor beta chain is a study of T cell responses to AZD1222 COVID-19 vaccine. Germline loops: CDR1 LNHNV, CDR2 YYDKDF (reference sequence). The CDR3 covers 14 residues. V was pared by 2 bases and J by 3 bases, with 11 bases between. This table comes from immunoSEQ multiplex PCR, and its TCRdb copy is limited to in-frame clones, with some not included. The sample contains around 130,000 clones, around nine tenths of which appear only once. The material was peripheral blood, obtained 28 days after the second dose of the MenACWY control vaccine. The TCR was taken from an adult who received the MenACWY meningococcal vaccine as a control. This rearrangement joins TRBV15 to TRBJ2-7, with D hard to call. In DNA form, the CDR3 reads TGTGCCACCAGCAGATCCAGAGTAGACTACGAGCAGTACTTC. This translates into CATSRSRVDYEQYF.